This T cell receptor beta chain was retrieved from a study of T cell repertoires in cytomegalovirus infection (dated by TCRdb to the late 2010s). Notes on the research overall: Donor HLA type was relevant to the analysis, as public TCR beta signatures indicated carriage of CMV infection together with the matching HLA type.

Turning to this clonotype: Its antigen is not yet known. The record has no base qualities; no much larger clone is one base away.

Reading from cysteine to phenylalanine, the CDR3 counts 15 amino acids. Only the CDR3 DNA is retained, 45 bases long and in frame from the first base. Per the germline V gene (reference sequence), DFQATT is the CDR1 and SNEGSKA is the CDR2. The V end gives up 3 bases and the J end 3 bases, leaving 4 bases in the junction not matched to a gene. The paper as a whole reports these results and caveats: The ex vivo response was dominated by HLA-C-restricted CMV-specific TCR beta clonotypes, which also provided the single most frequent clonotype in two of eight donors. Carriers of CMV infection plus the relevant HLA type were discriminated by the cumulative frequency of public TCR beta family members in the study cohort and in an independent roughly 380-donor cohort.

The instrument was an Illumina HiSeq 1500. Through fastp at Q25 and MiXCR, TCRdb rebuilt clones from the public reads, retaining in-frame beta chains. Rows with one shared CDR3 protein collapse into an entry with the most common genes and DNA. Here the sample has some 400,000 distinct CDR3 sequences; less than 20% occur a single time. 7.5% to 9% of the sample rests with the top ten. The sequence joins TRBV20-1 to TRBJ2-3; 12 middle bases align to TRBD2. This receptor was obtained from a human donor in good health (CMV status not recorded). Some clones in this sample may be carry-over from other donors' samples. The sample taken for sequencing was PBMCs. The nucleotide sequence is given as TGCAGTGCTAGTCGACTAGCGGGGGCAACAGATACGCAGTATTTT. It translates as CSASRLAGATDTQYF.